This TCR beta chain is drawn from a study of blood T cell repertoires in COVID-19. About the study: In each case, the material was cDNA or gDNA derived from T cells, B-cell-depleted T cells, or PBMCs.

V trimming: 4 bases; J trimming: 3 bases; junction bases outside the gene matches: 5. The CDR3 runs to 14 residues. The germline V gene encodes CDR1 LNHDA and CDR2 SQIVND (reference sequence). As processed by the authors: Using reference gene primer amplification, nucleated cell counts were estimated. Profiling relied on immunoSEQ multiplex PCR, and the TCRdb table lists in-frame clones only, not all of them. V and J calls and clone size are copied from that table; D and trimming were computed from the DNA. The table records about 84,000 clones, about 86% of them present only once. The chain has TRBV19 and TRBJ1-2; 7 nucleotides match TRBD1. The sequenced sample consisted of peripheral blood. The sequence came from a man aged 80 or over with active or convalescent COVID-19. CDR3 amino acids: CASSTRDSYYGYTF. The CDR3 nucleotides are TGTGCCAGTAGTACCCGGGACAGCTACTATGGCTACACCTTC.